The next 25 T cell receptor beta chains were all read from a single sample in a study of shared clonotypes between healthy human individuals. Repertoires were generated with immunoSEQ multiplex PCR, while TCRdb's copy carries only in-frame clones and drops some. The data contain 450,000 to 500,000 clones, 70% to 80% of them singletons. The sequencing input was PBMCs. The receptors here all came from a woman in her 40s in good health. Some clones in this sample may be carry-over from other donors' samples.

This clone turned up a few times. The genes are TRBV27 and TRBJ2-7, with 11 nucleotides matching TRBD1. J gave up 9 bases and V 8 bases, and 9 bases lay outside the gene matches. This CDR3 has 13 residues. CDR1 MNHEY and CDR2 SMNVEV come from the germline V gene (reference sequence). CDR3 region: CASSTWTGGLQYF. The CDR3 DNA reads as TGTGCCAGCTCAACCTGGACAGGGGGCTTGCAGTACTTC.

This chain uses TRBV5-1 with TRBJ2-7; a possible D gene is TRBD1 (5 bases). The germline V and J ends were trimmed by 0 bases and 2 bases, with 12 bases remaining between them. The CDR3 is made up of 15 amino acids. Looked up from germline, CDR1 is SGHRS and CDR2 is YFSETQ. CDR3 bases: TGCGCCAGCAGCTTGGCAGGGCAGTATACCTACGAGCAGTACTTC. Translated, it gives CASSLAGQYTYEQYF.

This clone was picked up many times. The gene calls are TRBV13 and TRBJ2-2; TRBD2 aligns across 8 bases. CDR1 and CDR2 from the germline V gene are PRHDT and FYEKMQ (reference sequence). Trimming removed 0 bases from V and 5 bases from J; junction bases left unmatched: 5. This CDR3 has 16 amino acids. CDR3 loop: CASSLGLGGRTGELFF. CDR3 in DNA: TGTGCCAGCAGCTTAGGCCTTGGCGGGAGGACCGGGGAGCTGTTTTTT.

V gene TRBV9 combines with J gene TRBJ2-1; D is unclear. CDR1 is SGDLS, CDR2 YYNGEE, per germline. The length of the CDR3 is 15 residues. The V and J ends lost 4 bases and 0 bases respectively, with 11 bases between them. The CDR3 region has the DNA TGTGCCAGCAGCACAACCCCCGGCTCCTACAATGAGCAGTTCTTC. Its protein product is CASSTTPGSYNEQFF.

The V call is TRBV4-3, the J call TRBJ2-6; 7 bases align to TRBD1. The V gene end was trimmed by 2 bases and the J gene end by 3 bases; junction bases not matched to a gene: 4. Germline CDR1 LGHNA, CDR2 YSLEER. This CDR3 comprises 16 residues. The CDR3 DNA follows: TGCGCCAGCAGCCAAATAGGGGGCTTTGGGGCCAACGTCCTGACTTTC. Its protein product is CASSQIGGFGANVLTF.

The J gene is TRBJ1-1, the V gene TRBV4-3, with D unresolved. Trimming cost V 1 base and J 0 bases, with 15 bases left between them. CDR3 size: 17 residues. The germline V gene has CDR1 LGHNA and CDR2 YSLEER. The CDR3 is CASSQGVSINLNTEAFF. Here the CDR3 DNA reads TGCGCCAGCAGCCAAGGGGTTTCCATTAATTTGAACACTGAAGCTTTCTTT.

In this sample, this clone turned up a few times. The chain employs TRBV9 and TRBJ2-7; D is perhaps TRBD1 (6 bases). In germline, CDR1 is SGDLS, CDR2 YYNGEE. Between the trimmed V and J ends, which lost 4 bases and 3 bases, there was a span of 8 bases. CDR3 size: 12 residues. The CDR3 reads CASSPDSYEQYF. DNA for the CDR3: TGTGCCAGCAGCCCGGACAGCTACGAGCAGTACTTC. Filled out from reference TRBV9 and TRBJ2-7, the complete variable domain reads DSGVTQTPKHLITATGQRVTLRCSPRSGDLSVYWYQQSLDQGLQFLIQYYNGEERAKGNILERFSAQQFPDLHSELNLSSLELGDSALYFCASSPDSYEQYFGPGTRLTVT.

V is TRBV2 and J is TRBJ2-5; D remains unclear. Trimming removed 7 bases from V and 4 bases from J, with 16 bases in between. The CDR3 sequence is 14 residues long. Looked up from germline, CDR1 is SNHLY and CDR2 is FYNNEI. The CDR3 DNA sequence: TGTGCCAGCATTAGTGAGACTCGGGCAGAGACCCAGTACTTC. Its protein product is CASISETRAETQYF.

There are a few counts of this clone. This sequence joins TRBV20-1 and TRBJ2-5, with D tentatively TRBD1 (5 bases). The J call may be incorrect, as the DNA end agrees better with TRBJ2-7. This CDR3 has 11 amino acids. The germline V gene encodes CDR1 DFQATT and CDR2 SNEGSKA (reference sequence). CDR3 DNA sequence: TGCAGTGCCCGACAGACCTACGAGCAGTACTTC. Translating gives CSARQTYEQYF.

This clone was seen only once. This likely traces to a read error, being one base from a far larger clone. The identical CDR3 is also encoded by other nucleotide sequences in the sample. The rearrangement uses TRBV2 and TRBJ2-7; D ambiguous. This CDR3 region has 14 residues. CDR1 is SNHLY and CDR2 is FYNNEI in the germline V gene. The V end was cut by 3 bases, the J end by 1 base, with 10 bases between. The chain's CDR3 is CASSEAGYSYEQYF. CDR3 nucleotide sequence: TGTGCCAGCAGTGAGGCAGGCTATTCCTACGAGCAGTACTTC.

The chain carries TRBV7-9 and TRBJ2-6; unclear D gene. This CDR3 region has 13 residues. The germline gives CDR1 SEHNR, CDR2 FQNEAQ (reference sequence). Trimming pared 7 bases from V and 0 bases from J, leaving 4 bases between. The CDR3: CASTNSGANVLTF. For the CDR3, the DNA is TGTGCCAGCACGAACTCTGGGGCCAACGTCCTGACTTTC.

This clone was observed at least ten times. The V gene is TRBV30, the J gene TRBJ1-1, with D tentatively TRBD1 (6 bases). Trimming left V 0 bases short and J 1 base short, with 12 bases between. CDR3 size: 15 residues. Looked up from germline, CDR1 is GTSNPN and CDR2 is SVGIG (reference sequence). The CDR3: CAWSVPVRGNTEAFF. DNA for the CDR3: TGTGCCTGGAGTGTACCAGTCAGGGGGAACACTGAAGCTTTCTTT.

This sequence joins TRBV28 and TRBJ1-1; TRBD1 might be the D (6 bases). Trimming shortened V by 2 bases and J by 1 base, and 14 bases separated the two germline ends. CDR3 size: 16 residues. Germline CDR1 reads MDHEN; CDR2 reads SYDVKM. CDR3 bases: TGTGCCAGCAGTTTACTAGGGGGGCGCGGGAACACTGAAGCTTTCTTT. Its translation is CASSLLGGRGNTEAFF.

CDR3 nucleotide sequence: TGTGCCAGCAGCCCCCTAGGGGGTGGGGGCACAGATACGCAGTATTTT. Its translation is CASSPLGGGGTDTQYF. The chain employs TRBV7-3 and TRBJ2-3; the D gene is possibly TRBD1 (6 bases). Trimming stripped 5 bases from V and 1 base from J, with 16 bases between. Germline CDR1 SGHTA, CDR2 FQGTGA. The CDR3 spans 16 residues.

CDR3 sequence reads: CASSLGQTSGTQYF. CDR3 sequence (DNA): TGTGCCAGCAGCCTGGGACAGACCTCGGGGACCCAGTACTTC. The J gene is TRBJ2-5, the V gene TRBV28; 7 bases map to TRBD1. V dropped 6 bases and J dropped 7; count of bases not matched to a gene: 11. The CDR3 spans 14 residues. In germline, CDR1 is MDHEN, CDR2 SYDVKM.

V gene TRBV29-1 combines with J gene TRBJ2-1; TRBD1 agrees at 9 bases. The germline V gene has CDR1 SQVTM and CDR2 ANQGSEA. V shed 7 bases and J 4 bases; nucleotides not matched to a gene: 8. The CDR3 length is 14 residues. The CDR3 region is CSANLDRGYNEQFF. DNA for the CDR3: TGCAGCGCTAATTTAGACAGGGGGTACAATGAGCAGTTCTTC.

The chain combines TRBV18 with TRBJ1-1, with 8 bases lining up with TRBD1. After removal of 0 bases from V and 1 base from J, the junction contained 4 bases not matched to a gene. From germline, CDR1 is KGHSH and CDR2 LQKENI. The CDR3 runs 16 residues. CDR3 sequence reads: CASSPPSGGGNTEAFF. Here the CDR3 DNA reads TGTGCCAGCTCACCACCCTCAGGGGGCGGGAACACTGAAGCTTTCTTT.

This chain connects TRBV27 to TRBJ1-1; 11 nucleotides align to TRBD1. This CDR3 region has 14 residues. Losses at the gene ends were 4 bases for V and 5 bases for J; bases not matched to a gene: 3. The V gene's germline CDR1 is MNHEY and CDR2 SMNVEV (reference sequence). The CDR3 protein is CASSWGDRGTEAFF. The CDR3 DNA follows: TGTGCCAGCAGTTGGGGGGACAGGGGGACTGAAGCTTTCTTT.

V and J are TRBV18 and TRBJ2-6; D is tentatively TRBD1 or TRBD2 (6 bases each). V was trimmed by 4 bases and J by 4 bases, leaving 17 bases between them. Germline CDR1 and CDR2: KGHSH and LQKENI. This CDR3 has 17 amino acids. This CDR3 is CASSRDTGASGANVLTF. The CDR3 DNA reads TGTGCCAGCTCACGGGACACGGGGGCATCAGGGGCCAACGTCCTGACTTTC.

This CDR3 is CASSRQGVIYF. The DNA of the CDR3 is TGTGCCAGCAGTCGACAGGGCGTAATATATTTT. J is TRBJ1-3 and V is TRBV28, with 7 bases identical to TRBD1. Per the germline V gene, CDR1 is MDHEN and CDR2 is SYDVKM. This CDR3 is built from 11 residues. Losses at the gene ends were 5 bases for V and 13 bases for J; bases not matched to a gene: 5.

Written as DNA, the CDR3 is TGTGCCAGCACGCCGGGACTAGGTGGCTACGAGCAGTACTTC. Translated: CASTPGLGGYEQYF. The chain employs TRBV2 and TRBJ2-7, with TRBD2 matching over 8 bases. In germline, CDR1 is SNHLY, CDR2 FYNNEI. Trimming took 7 bases from V and 3 from J; bases not matched to a gene: 8. The CDR3 length is 14 residues.

This clone turned up a few times. One base separates it from a far larger clone, so it is likely a read error. This rearrangement joins TRBV27 to TRBJ2-1; 10 nucleotides match TRBD2. The CDR3 is 14 amino acids. Germline V gene sequence: CDR1 MNHEY, CDR2 SMNVEV (reference sequence). Here the CDR3 reads CAGSLTRLAGEQFF. Here the CDR3 DNA reads TGTGCCGGCAGTTTAACAAGACTAGCGGGTGAGCAGTTCTTC.

Regarding this clone: This same CDR3 is encoded by further DNA sequences in the sample. The V call is TRBV7-2, the J call TRBJ1-1, with D uncertain. The CDR3 spans 14 residues. Germline lookup yields CDR1 SGHTA and CDR2 FQGNSA. V was pared by 7 bases and J by 2 bases, with 14 bases between. This CDR3 reads CASTTFAGNTEAFF. As DNA, the CDR3 is TGTGCCAGCACTACATTTGCGGGAAACACTGAAGCTTTCTTT.

The chain carries TRBV10-2 and TRBJ2-7; 11 bases map to TRBD1. This CDR3 is built from 14 residues. Trimming at V came to 8 bases and at J to 2 bases, leaving 5 bases not matched to a gene. Looked up from germline, CDR1 is WSHSY and CDR2 is SAAADI. CDR3 in DNA: TGCGCCAGCCGACGGGGACAGGGGGCCTACGAGCAGTACTTC. It codes for CASRRGQGAYEQYF.

This clone was recorded once. The chain combines TRBV28 with TRBJ1-5; the D gene is possibly TRBD1 (6 bases). This CDR3 is 13 amino acids long. The V end lost 5 bases, the J end lost 9 bases, and 14 bases lay between the germline ends. Germline values: CDR1 MDHEN, CDR2 SYDVKM. The CDR3 reads CASSTQGQGPQHF. For the CDR3, the DNA is TGTGCCAGCAGTACACAGGGTCAAGGGCCCCAGCATTTT. Combining the CDR3 with reference TRBV28 and TRBJ1-5 gives the whole variable domain DVKVTQSSRYLVKRTGEKVFLECVQDMDHENMFWYRQDPGLGLRLIYFSYDVKMKEKGDIPEGYSVSREKKERFSLILESASTNQTSMYLCASSTQGQGPQHFGDGTRLSIL.